This is a list of T cell receptor beta chains from one sample in a study of T-cell memory formation after mild COVID-19. TCRdb ran MiXCR on the 5' RACE reads and lists one entry per CDR3 protein. The sample has about 320,000 distinct CDR3 sequences, 13% to 15% seen once; the top ten hold over 20%. Sequencing input: PBMCs or a T cell subset sorted from them (not recorded which). The receptors were sampled from a man aged 18 to 35 who had mild COVID-19 (a few samples of this study predate the infection). Cell type and time point are not known. CDR3s include the opening cysteine and the closing phenylalanine or tryptophan. A D gene is named only where the DNA matches it firmly. Only part of the rows carry a size: once, few, many, or a class if the clone is expanded.

clone_size,d_call,j_call,v_call,cdr3_nt,cdr3_aa
many,NA,TRBJ2-5,TRBV12-3/TRBV12-4,TGTGCCAGCAGTCCCGGCAGACAAGAGACCCAGTACTTC,CASSPGRQETQYF
many,NA,TRBJ2-1,TRBV7-3,TGTGCCAGCAGTTCACAACAGAGAGATTCGGGGTCGGAGCAGTTCTTC,CASSSQQRDSGSEQFF
NA,NA,TRBJ2-1,TRBV28,TGTGCCAGCAGTGAATTACTCAGCTCCTACAATGAGCAGTTCTTC,CASSELLSSYNEQFF
few,TRBD2,TRBJ2-3,TRBV20-1,TGCAGTGCTAGAGAGGAGCGGGGAGTCACAGATACGCAGTATTTT,CSAREERGVTDTQYF
NA,NA,TRBJ2-5,TRBV6-2/TRBV6-3,TGTGCCAGCAGCACTGTGGGGGGGGCTCAAGAGACCCAGTACTTC,CASSTVGGAQETQYF
few,NA,TRBJ2-1,TRBV7-3,TGTGCCAGCAGCACTTTAGGCCCAGGGTGGTTAGGTGAGCAGTTCTTC,CASSTLGPGWLGEQFF
few,NA,TRBJ1-1,TRBV6-6,TGTGCCAGCAGTTACCAGGGGCCGAACACTGAAGCTTTCTTT,CASSYQGPNTEAFF
NA,NA,TRBJ2-1,TRBV9,TGTGCCAGCAGCCCCTCCCCAGGCTCCACCAATGAGCAGTTCTTC,CASSPSPGSTNEQFF
NA,TRBD1,TRBJ2-1,TRBV20-1,TGCAGTGCTTCGGACAGGGGAAACTACAATGAGCAGTTCTTC,CSASDRGNYNEQFF
NA,TRBD1,TRBJ1-1,TRBV20-1,TGCAGTGCTAGGGACAGGGGTTGGGCTGAAGCTTTCTTT,CSARDRGWAEAFF
few,TRBD1,TRBJ1-2,TRBV29-1,TGCAGCGCCTTACTAAAGACAGGGAGAATTGGCTATGGCTACACCTTC,CSALLKTGRIGYGYTF